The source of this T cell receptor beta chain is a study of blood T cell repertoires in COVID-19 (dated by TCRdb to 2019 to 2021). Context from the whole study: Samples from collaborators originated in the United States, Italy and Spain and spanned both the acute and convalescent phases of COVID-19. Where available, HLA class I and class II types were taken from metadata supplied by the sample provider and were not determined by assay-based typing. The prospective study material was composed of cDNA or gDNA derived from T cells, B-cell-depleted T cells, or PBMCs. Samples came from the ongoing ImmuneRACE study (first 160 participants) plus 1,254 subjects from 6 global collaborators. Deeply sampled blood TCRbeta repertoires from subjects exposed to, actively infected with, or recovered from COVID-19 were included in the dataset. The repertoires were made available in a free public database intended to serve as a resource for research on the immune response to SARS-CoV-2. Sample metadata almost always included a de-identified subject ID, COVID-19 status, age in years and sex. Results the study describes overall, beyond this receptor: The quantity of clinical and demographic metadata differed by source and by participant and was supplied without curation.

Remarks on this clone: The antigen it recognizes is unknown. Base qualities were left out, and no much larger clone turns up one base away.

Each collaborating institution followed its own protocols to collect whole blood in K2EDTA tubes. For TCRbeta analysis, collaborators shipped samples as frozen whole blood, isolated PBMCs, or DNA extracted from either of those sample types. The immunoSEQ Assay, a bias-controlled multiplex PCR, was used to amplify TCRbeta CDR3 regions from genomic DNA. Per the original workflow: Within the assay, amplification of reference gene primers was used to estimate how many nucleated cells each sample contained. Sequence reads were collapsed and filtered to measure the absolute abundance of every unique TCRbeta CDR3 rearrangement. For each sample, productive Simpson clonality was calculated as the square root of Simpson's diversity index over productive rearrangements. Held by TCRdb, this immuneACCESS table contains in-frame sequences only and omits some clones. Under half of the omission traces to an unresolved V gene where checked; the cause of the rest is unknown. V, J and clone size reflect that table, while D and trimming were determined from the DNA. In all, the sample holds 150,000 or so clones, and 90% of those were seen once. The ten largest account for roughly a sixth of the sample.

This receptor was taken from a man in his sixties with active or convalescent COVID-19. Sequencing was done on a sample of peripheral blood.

In nucleotide form, the sequence is TGTGCCAGCAGCTTACTGACAGGCTCTGGAAACACCATATATTTT. Translated, this is CASSLLTGSGNTIYF. Recombination linked TRBV5-8 to TRBJ1-3; a weak D assignment points to TRBD1 (6 bases agree). Cut back by 2 bases and 0 bases, the V and J ends lie 9 bases apart. The CDR3 runs 15 residues from the cysteine to the phenylalanine. The sequence is cut down to CDR3 DNA, 45 bases in frame from base 1. CDR1 and CDR2 were assigned from the germline V gene as SGHTS and YDEGEE.